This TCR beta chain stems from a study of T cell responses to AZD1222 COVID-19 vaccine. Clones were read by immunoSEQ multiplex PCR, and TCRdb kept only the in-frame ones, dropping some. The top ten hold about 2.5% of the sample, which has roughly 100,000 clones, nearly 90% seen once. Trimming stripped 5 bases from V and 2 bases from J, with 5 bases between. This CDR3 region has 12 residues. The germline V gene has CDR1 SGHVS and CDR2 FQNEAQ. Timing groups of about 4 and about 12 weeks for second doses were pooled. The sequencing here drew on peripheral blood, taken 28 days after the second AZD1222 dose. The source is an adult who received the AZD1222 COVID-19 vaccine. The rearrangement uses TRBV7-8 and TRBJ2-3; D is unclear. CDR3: CASSRNTDTQYF. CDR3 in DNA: TGTGCCAGCAGCCGCAACACAGATACGCAGTATTTT. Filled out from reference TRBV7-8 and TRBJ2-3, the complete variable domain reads GAGVSQSPRYKVAKRGQDVALRCDPISGHVSLFWYQQALGQGPEFLTYFQNEAQLDKSGLPSDRFFAERPEGSVSTLKIQRTQQEDSAVYLCASSRNTDTQYFGPGTRLTVL.